The sequence of this TCR beta chain was determined in a study of cytomegalovirus exposure and HLA in healthy donors. 60 Vbeta and 13 Jbeta primers were used in PCR. In the source study's methods: A follow-up analysis tallied tens of millions of unique TCR beta chains, some 9.9 million shared. Profiled with immunoSEQ multiplex PCR; TCRdb holds only in-frame clones, not every one. Clone size and V and J calls were adopted from that table, with D and trimming inferred from the DNA. Of under 250,000 clones detected, about 80% appear once; the ten largest clones hold 2.9%. Study conclusions and caveats: The HLA-A and HLA-B alleles of most subjects were reportedly predicted accurately from TCR beta sequences. Cytomegalovirus association was listed for 150 to 200 TCR beta chains. Certain indistinguishable V segments, among them TRBV6-2 and TRBV6-3, were excluded.

The ends lost 8 bases at V and 10 bases at J; junction bases unmatched: 14. The V gene's germline CDR1 is ENHRY and CDR2 SYGVKD. This CDR3 has 16 residues. In regard to this clone: Antigen: not known.

The chain combines TRBV10-3 with TRBJ2-1; 13 bases match TRBD2. This TCR came from a woman aged 25 to 39 in good health and CMV-seronegative. The source material was PBMCs. The CDR3 loop is CAIRTRTSGGAGEQFF. In DNA form, the CDR3 reads TGTGCCATCCGGACGAGAACTAGCGGGGGGGCGGGGGAGCAGTTCTTC.